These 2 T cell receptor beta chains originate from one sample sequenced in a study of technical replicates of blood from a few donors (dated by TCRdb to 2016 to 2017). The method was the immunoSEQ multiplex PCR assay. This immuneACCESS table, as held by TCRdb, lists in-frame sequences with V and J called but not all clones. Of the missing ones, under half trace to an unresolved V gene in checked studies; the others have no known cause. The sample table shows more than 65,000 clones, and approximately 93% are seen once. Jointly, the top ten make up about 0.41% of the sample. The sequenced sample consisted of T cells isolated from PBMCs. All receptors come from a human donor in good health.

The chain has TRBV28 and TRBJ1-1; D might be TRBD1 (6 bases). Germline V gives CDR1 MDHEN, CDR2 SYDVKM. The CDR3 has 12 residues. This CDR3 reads CEIRGGAYQAFF. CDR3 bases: TGTGAAATACGGGGGGGCGCATACCAAGCTTTCTTT.

The CDR3 here is CASSGSQGSNQPQHF. DNA for the CDR3: TGTGCCAGCAGTGGTAGTCAGGGTAGCAATCAGCCCCAGCATTTT. V and J are TRBV2 and TRBJ1-5; D may be TRBD1 (5 bases). The CDR3 consists of 15 residues. V was shortened by 4 bases and J by 0 bases, with 10 bases between the two germline ends. CDR1 and CDR2 (germline): SNHLY, FYNNEI.